This T cell receptor beta chain is drawn from a study of T cell clonality in common variable immunodeficiency. General study points: Fewer deletions and N-nucleotide insertions were reportedly seen in common variable immunodeficiency TCR beta sequences. CVID subjects showed higher TCRbeta clonality than healthy controls. CVID patient heterogeneity limited repertoire-clinical complication correlations.

CDR3 length: 15 amino acids. Between the trimmed V and J ends, which lost 4 bases and 3 bases, there was a span of 15 bases. CDR1 and CDR2 from the germline V gene are MNHNS and SASEGT. Data came from immunoSEQ multiplex PCR; TCRdb stores just in-frame clones and leaves some out. This repertoire holds roughly 40,000 clones, and none appear only once. This clone was counted at least ten times. What it binds is not known. The read stops 3 residues short of the end of the CDR3; the missing end is completed from the germline J gene. The sequenced sample consisted of peripheral blood mononuclear cells. The sequence was collected from a person aged 18 to 75 in good health. The chain links TRBV6-1 to TRBJ1-1; no clear D. CDR3 amino acids: CASSVDYPPYTEAFF. CDR3 bases read: TGTGCCAGCAGTGTGGACTACCCCCCTTACACTGAA.